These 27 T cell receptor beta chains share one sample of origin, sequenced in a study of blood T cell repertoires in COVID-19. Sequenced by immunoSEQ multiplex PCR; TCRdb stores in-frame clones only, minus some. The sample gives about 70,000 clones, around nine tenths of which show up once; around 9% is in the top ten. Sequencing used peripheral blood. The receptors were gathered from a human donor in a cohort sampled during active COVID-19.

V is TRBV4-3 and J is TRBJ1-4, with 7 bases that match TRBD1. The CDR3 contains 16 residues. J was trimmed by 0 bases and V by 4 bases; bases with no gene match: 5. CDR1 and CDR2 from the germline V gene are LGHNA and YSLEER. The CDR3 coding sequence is TGCGCCAGCAGCCCAGGGGGGTCTGCAACTAATGAAAAACTGTTTTTT. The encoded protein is CASSPGGSATNEKLFF.

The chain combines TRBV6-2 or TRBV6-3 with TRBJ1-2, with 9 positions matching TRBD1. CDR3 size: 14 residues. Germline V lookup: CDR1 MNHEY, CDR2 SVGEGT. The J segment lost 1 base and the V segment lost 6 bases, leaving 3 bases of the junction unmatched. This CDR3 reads CASSWTGVNYGYTF. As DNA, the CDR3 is TGTGCCAGCAGCTGGACAGGGGTTAACTATGGCTACACCTTC.

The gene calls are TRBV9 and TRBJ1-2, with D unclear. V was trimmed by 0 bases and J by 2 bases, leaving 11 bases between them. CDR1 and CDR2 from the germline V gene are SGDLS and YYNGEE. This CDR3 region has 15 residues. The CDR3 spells CASSVEGTGNYGYTF. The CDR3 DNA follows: TGTGCCAGCAGCGTAGAGGGAACGGGGAACTATGGCTACACCTTC.

The CDR3 DNA reads as TGTGCCAGCAGTTTCGAAGGGGCGGATAATGAAAAACTGTTTTTT. It encodes CASSFEGADNEKLFF. V and J are TRBV27 and TRBJ1-4, with a weak D call TRBD1 (5 bases). V was trimmed by 3 bases and J by 4 bases, leaving 12 bases between them. Germline V CDR1 and CDR2: MNHEY, SMNVEV (reference sequence). This CDR3 is built from 15 residues.

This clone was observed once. CDR3 sequence (DNA): TGTGCCAGCAGTTTCGAGGGTTCACCCCTCCACTTT. It is translated as CASSFEGSPLHF. V is TRBV6-5 and J is TRBJ1-6; D is unresolved. CDR1 is MNHEY, CDR2 SVGAGI, per germline. The CDR3 totals 12 residues. The ends were cut back, 4 bases at V and 9 bases at J, with 7 bases in the middle.

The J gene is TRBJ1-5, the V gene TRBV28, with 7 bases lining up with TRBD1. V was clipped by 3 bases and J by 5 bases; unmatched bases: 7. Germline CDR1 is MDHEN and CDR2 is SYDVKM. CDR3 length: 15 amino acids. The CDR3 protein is CASSFKQGPYQPQHF. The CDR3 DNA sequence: TGTGCCAGCAGTTTTAAACAGGGGCCCTATCAGCCCCAGCATTTT.

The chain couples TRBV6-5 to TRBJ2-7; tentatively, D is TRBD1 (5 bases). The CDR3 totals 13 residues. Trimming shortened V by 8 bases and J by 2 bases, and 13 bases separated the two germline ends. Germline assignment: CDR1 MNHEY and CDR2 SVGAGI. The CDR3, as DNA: TGTGCCAGCGATCGGCAGGGCACCTACGAGCAGTACTTC. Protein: CASDRQGTYEQYF.

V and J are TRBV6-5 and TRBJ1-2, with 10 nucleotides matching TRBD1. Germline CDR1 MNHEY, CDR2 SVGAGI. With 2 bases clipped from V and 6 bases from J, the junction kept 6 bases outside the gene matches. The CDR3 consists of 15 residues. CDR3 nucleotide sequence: TGTGCCAGCAGTTACGTTAGGACAGGGGGAGATGGCTACACCTTC. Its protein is CASSYVRTGGDGYTF.

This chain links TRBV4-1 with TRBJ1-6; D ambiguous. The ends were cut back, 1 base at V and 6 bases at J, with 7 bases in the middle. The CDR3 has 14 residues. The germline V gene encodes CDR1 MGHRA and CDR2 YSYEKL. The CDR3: CASSQVNFNSPLHF. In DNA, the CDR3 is TGCGCCAGCAGCCAAGTTAACTTTAATTCACCCCTCCACTTT.

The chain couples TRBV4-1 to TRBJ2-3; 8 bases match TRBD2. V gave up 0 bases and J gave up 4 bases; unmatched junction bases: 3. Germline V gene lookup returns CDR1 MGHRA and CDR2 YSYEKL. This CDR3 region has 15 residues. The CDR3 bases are TGCGCCAGCAGCCAAGATCGGGGGGGAGCAGATACGCAGTATTTT. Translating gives CASSQDRGGADTQYF.

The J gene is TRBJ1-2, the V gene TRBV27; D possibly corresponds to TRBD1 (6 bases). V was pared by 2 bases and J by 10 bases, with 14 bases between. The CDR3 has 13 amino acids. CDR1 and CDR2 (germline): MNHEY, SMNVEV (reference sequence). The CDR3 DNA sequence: TGTGCCAGCAGTTTAGGGGCTGGACAGCCCTACACCTTC. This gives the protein CASSLGAGQPYTF.

Here the CDR3 reads CASSHTGQLNQETQYF. DNA for the CDR3: TGTGCCAGCAGCCACACAGGACAGCTCAACCAAGAGACCCAGTACTTC. The chain is built from TRBV5-6 and TRBJ2-5; tentative D call: TRBD1 (6 bases). Deletions cut 4 bases from V and 0 bases from J, with 16 bases between. The CDR3 runs 16 residues. CDR1 SGHDT and CDR2 YYEEEE come from the germline V gene.

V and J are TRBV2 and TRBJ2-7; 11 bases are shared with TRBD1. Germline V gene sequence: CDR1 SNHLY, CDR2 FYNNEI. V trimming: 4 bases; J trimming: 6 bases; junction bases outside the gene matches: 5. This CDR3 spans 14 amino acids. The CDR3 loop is CASSGRDRGIEQYF. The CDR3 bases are TGTGCCAGCAGTGGGCGGGACAGGGGGATCGAGCAGTACTTC.

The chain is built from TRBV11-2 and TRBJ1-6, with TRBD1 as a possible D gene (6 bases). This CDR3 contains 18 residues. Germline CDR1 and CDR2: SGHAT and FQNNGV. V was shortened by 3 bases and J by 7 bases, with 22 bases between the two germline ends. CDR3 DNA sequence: TGTGCCAGCAGCTTGAAAGGGGGTCCCTTGTTCTACAATTCACCCCTCCACTTT. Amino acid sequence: CASSLKGGPLFYNSPLHF.

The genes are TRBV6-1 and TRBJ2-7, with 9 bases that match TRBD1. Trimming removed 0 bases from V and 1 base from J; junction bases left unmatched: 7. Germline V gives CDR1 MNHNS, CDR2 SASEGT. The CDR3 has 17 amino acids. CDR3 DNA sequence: TGTGCCAGCAGTGAAGCATTCGGACAGGGGCGATCCTACGAGCAGTACTTC. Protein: CASSEAFGQGRSYEQYF.

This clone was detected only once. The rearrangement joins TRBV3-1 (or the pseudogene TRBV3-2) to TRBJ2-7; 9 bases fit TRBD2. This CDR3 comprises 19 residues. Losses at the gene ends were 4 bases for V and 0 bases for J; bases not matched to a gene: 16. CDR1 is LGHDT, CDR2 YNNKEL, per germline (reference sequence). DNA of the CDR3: TGTGCCAGCAGCCCTTATCGCGGGGGGGCCGGGGGAGACTCCTACGAGCAGTACTTC. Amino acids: CASSPYRGGAGGDSYEQYF.

The CDR3 protein is CASSYIPGDEQYF. Written as DNA, the CDR3 is TGTGCCAGCAGTTACATCCCGGGAGACGAGCAGTACTTC. The gene calls are TRBV6-2 or TRBV6-3 and TRBJ2-7; maybe TRBD2 (6 bases). The CDR3 length is 13 residues. Trimming stripped 2 bases from V and 5 bases from J, with 10 bases between. Germline V gene data show CDR1 as MNHEY and CDR2 as SVGEGT.

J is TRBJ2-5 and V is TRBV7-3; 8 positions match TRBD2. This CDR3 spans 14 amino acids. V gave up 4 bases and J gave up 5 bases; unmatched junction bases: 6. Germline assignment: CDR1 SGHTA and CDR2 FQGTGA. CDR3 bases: TGTGCCAGCAGCTGGAACGGGGGGGCGGAGACCCAGTACTTC. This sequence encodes CASSWNGGAETQYF.

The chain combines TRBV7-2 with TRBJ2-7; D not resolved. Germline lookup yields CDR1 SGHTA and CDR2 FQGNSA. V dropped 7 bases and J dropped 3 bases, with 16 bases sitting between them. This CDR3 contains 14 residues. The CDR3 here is CASTQPWSGYEQYF. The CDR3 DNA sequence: TGTGCCAGCACCCAACCGTGGTCGGGCTACGAGCAGTACTTC.

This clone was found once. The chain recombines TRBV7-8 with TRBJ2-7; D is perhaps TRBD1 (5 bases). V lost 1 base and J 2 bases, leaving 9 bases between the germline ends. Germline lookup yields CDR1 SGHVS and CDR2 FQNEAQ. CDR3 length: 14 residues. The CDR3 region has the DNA TGTGCCAGCAGCTTAGGACAGAGAGCCTACGAGCAGTACTTC. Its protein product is CASSLGQRAYEQYF.

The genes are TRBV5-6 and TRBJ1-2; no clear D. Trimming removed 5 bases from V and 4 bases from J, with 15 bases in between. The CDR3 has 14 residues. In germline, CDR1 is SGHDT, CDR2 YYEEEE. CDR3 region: CASSSGPGSYGYTF. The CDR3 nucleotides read TGTGCCAGCAGTTCGGGTCCCGGGAGCTATGGCTACACCTTC.

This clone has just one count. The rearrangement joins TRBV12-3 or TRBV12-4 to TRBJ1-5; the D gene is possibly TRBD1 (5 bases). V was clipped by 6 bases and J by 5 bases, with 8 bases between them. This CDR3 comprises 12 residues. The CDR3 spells CASRSGDQPQHF. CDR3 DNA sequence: TGTGCCAGCAGGTCGGGGGATCAGCCCCAGCATTTT.

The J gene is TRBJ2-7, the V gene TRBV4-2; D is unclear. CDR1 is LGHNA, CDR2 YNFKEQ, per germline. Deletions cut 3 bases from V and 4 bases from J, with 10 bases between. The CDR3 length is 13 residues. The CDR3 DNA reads TGTGCCAGCAGCCACTCTATCCCATACGAGCAGTACTTC. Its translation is CASSHSIPYEQYF.

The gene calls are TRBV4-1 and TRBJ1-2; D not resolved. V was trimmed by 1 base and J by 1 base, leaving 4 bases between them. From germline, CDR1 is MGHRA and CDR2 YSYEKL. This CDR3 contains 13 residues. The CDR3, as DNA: TGCGCCAGCAGCCAAGCGGTTAACTATGGCTACACCTTC. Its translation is CASSQAVNYGYTF.

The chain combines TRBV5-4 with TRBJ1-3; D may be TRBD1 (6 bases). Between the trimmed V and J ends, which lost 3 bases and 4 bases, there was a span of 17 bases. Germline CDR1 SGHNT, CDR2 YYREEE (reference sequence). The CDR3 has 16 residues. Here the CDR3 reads CASSYTGIVQGNTIYF. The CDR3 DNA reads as TGTGCCAGCAGCTACACAGGGATTGTACAGGGAAACACCATATATTTT.

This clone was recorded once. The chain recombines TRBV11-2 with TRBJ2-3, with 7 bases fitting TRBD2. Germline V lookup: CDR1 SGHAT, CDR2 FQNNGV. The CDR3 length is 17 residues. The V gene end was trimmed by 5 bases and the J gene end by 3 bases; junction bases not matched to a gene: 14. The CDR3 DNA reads TGTGCCAGCAGCGAGGGTCCTGGAGGGCGGGAGACAGATACGCAGTATTTT. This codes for CASSEGPGGRETDTQYF.

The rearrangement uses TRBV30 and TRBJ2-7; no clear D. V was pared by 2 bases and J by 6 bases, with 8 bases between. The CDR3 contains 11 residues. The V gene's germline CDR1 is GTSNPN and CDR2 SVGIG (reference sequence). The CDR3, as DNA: TGTGCCTGGAGTCACTTACGCGAGCAGTACTTC. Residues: CAWSHLREQYF.